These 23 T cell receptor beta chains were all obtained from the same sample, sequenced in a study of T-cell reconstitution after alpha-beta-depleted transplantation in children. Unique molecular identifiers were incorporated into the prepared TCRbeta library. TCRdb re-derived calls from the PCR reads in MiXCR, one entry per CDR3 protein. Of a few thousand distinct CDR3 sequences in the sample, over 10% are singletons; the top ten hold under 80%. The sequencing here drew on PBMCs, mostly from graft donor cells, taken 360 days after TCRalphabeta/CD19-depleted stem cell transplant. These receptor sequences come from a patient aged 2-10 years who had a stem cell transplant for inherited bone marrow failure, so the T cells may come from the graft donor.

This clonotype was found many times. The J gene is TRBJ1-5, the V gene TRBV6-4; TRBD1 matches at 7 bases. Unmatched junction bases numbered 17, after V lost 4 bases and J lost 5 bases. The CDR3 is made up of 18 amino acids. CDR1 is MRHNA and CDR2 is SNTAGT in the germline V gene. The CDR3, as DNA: TGTGCCAGCAGTGGTCGACAGGGAGGCGTCCCGATCCATCAGCCCCAGCATTTT. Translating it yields CASSGRQGGVPIHQPQHF.

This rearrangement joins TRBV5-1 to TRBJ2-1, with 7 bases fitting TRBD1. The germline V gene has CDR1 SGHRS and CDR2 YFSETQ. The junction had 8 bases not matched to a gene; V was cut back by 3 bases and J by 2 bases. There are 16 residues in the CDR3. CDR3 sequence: CASSSWTGFPYNEQFF. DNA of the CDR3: TGCGCCAGCAGCTCCTGGACAGGCTTCCCCTACAATGAGCAGTTCTTC.

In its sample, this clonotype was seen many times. DNA of the CDR3: TGTGCCAGCAGTTTATTTCACACCGGGGAGCTGTTTTTT. Its protein is CASSLFHTGELFF. This chain joins TRBV27 and TRBJ2-2; D is unclear. From germline, CDR1 is MNHEY and CDR2 SMNVEV (reference sequence). The CDR3 covers 13 residues. The V end lost 1 base, the J end lost 3 bases, and 3 bases lay between the germline ends.

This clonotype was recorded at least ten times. The CDR3 nucleotides are TGTGCCAGCAGCCGCCGGACGGGGGGCTACACCTTC. The encoded protein is CASSRRTGGYTF. The chain has TRBV3-1 and TRBJ1-2; D is uncertain. Trimming cost V 4 bases and J 8 bases, with 11 bases left between them. The germline V gene has CDR1 LGHDT and CDR2 YNNKEL (reference sequence). The CDR3 is 12 amino acids.

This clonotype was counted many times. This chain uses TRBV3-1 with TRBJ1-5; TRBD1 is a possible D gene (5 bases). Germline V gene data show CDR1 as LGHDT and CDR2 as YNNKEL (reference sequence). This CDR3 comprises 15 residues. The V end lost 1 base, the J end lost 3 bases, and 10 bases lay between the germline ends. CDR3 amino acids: CASSQGGPTNQPQHF. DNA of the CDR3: TGTGCCAGCAGCCAAGGGGGACCGACCAATCAGCCCCAGCATTTT.

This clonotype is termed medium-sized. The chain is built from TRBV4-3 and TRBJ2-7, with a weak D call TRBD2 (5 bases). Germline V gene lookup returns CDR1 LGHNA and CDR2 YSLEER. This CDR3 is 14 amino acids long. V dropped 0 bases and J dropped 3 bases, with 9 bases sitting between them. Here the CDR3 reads CASSQEGADYEQYF. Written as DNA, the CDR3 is TGCGCCAGCAGCCAAGAGGGAGCCGACTACGAGCAGTACTTC.

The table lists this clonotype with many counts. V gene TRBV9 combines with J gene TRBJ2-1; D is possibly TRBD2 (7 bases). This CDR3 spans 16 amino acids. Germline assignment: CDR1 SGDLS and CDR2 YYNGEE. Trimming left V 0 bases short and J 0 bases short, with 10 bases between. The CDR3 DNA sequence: TGTGCCAGCAGCGTAGAGGGGGGGAGCTCCTACAATGAGCAGTTCTTC. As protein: CASSVEGGSSYNEQFF. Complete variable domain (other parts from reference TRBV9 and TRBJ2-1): DSGVTQTPKHLITATGQRVTLRCSPRSGDLSVYWYQQSLDQGLQFLIQYYNGEERAKGNILERFSAQQFPDLHSELNLSSLELGDSALYFCASSVEGGSSYNEQFFGPGTRLTVL.

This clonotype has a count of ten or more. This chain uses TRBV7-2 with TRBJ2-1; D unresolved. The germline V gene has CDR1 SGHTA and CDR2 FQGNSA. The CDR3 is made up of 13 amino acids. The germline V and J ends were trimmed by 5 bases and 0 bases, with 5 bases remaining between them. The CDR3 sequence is CASSPSSYNEQFF. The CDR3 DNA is TGTGCCAGCAGCCCCAGCTCCTACAATGAGCAGTTCTTC.

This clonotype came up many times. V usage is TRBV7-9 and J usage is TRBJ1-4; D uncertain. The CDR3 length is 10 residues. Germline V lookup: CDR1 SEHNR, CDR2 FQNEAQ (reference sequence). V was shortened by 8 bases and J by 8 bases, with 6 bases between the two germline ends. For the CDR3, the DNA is TGTGCCAGCGGTCCAGAAAAACTGTTTTTT. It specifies CASGPEKLFF.

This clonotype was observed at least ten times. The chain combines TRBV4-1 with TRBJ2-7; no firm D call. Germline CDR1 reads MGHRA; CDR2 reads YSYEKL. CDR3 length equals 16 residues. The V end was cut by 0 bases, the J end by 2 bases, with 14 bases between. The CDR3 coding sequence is TGCGCCAGCAGCCAAGATGTGACGGCAGTACCCTACGAGCAGTACTTC. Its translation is CASSQDVTAVPYEQYF.

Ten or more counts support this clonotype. The CDR3 region is CASSPGLVDSNEQFF. The CDR3 nucleotides are TGTGCCAGCAGCCCAGGACTAGTCGACTCAAATGAGCAGTTCTTC. The genes are TRBV11-2 and TRBJ2-1; 7 nucleotides line up with TRBD2. Germline-derived CDR1 and CDR2 are SGHAT and FQNNGV. J gave up 7 bases and V 5 bases, and 11 bases lay outside the gene matches. The length of the CDR3 is 15 residues.

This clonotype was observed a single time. DNA of the CDR3: TGTGCCAGCAGCTTAATTACGGGGGTAGGAAATGGCTACACCTTC. Translating it yields CASSLITGVGNGYTF. V gene TRBV7-6 combines with J gene TRBJ1-2; maybe TRBD1 (5 bases). Germline lookup yields CDR1 SGHVS and CDR2 FNYEAQ. Trimming removed 2 bases at V and 6 bases at J, with 16 bases between. The CDR3 spans 15 residues.

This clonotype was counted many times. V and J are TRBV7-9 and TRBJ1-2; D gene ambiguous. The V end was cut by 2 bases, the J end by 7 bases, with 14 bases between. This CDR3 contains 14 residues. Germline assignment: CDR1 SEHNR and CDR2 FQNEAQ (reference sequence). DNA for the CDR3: TGTGCCAGCAGCTTACCCTACACCGGGCCTGGCTACACCTTC. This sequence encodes CASSLPYTGPGYTF.

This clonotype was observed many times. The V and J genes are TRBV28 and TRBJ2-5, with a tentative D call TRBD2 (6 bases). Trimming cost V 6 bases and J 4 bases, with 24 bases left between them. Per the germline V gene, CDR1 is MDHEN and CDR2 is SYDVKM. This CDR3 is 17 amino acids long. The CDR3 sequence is CASSRGAISEVGETQYF. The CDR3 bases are TGTGCCAGCAGCCGCGGGGCGATTAGTGAAGTAGGAGAGACCCAGTACTTC.

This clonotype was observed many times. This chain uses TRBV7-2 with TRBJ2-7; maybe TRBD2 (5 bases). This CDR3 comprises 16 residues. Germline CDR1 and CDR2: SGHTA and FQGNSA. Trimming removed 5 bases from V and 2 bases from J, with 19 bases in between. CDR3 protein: CASSTQGADGPYEQYF. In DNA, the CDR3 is TGTGCCAGCAGCACCCAAGGAGCGGACGGTCCCTACGAGCAGTACTTC.

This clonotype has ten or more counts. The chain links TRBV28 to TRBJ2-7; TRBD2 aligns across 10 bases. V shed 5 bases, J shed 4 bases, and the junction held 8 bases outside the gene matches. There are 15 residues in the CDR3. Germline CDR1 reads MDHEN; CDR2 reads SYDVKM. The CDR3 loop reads CASSLSGLAVYEQYF. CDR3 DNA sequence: TGTGCCAGCAGTCTCTCAGGACTAGCGGTATACGAGCAGTACTTC.

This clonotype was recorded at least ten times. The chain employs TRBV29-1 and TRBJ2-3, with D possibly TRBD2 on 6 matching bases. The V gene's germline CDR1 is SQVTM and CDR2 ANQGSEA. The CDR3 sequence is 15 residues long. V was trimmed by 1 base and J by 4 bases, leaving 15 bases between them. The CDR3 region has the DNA TGCAGCGTTGAAGGAGGGGCGTCGGGGGCAGATACGCAGTATTTT. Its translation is CSVEGGASGADTQYF.

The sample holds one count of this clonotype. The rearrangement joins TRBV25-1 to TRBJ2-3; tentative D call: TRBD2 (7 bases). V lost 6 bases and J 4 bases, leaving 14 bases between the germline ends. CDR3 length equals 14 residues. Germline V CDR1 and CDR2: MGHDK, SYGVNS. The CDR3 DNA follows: TGTGCCAGCAGGACGGGGGGCTGGCCAGATACGCAGTATTTT. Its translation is CASRTGGWPDTQYF.

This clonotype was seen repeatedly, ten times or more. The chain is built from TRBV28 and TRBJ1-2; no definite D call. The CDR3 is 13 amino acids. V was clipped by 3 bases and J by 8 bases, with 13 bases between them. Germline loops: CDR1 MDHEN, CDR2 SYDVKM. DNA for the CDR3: TGTGCCAGCAGTTTGAGGTTAGCTCGGGGCTACACCTTC. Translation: CASSLRLARGYTF.

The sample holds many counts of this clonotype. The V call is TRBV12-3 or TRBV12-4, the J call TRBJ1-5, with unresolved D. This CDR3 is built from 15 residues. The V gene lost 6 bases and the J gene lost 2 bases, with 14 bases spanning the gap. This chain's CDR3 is CASSPDRRGNQPQHF. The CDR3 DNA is TGTGCCAGCAGCCCCGACCGGAGAGGCAATCAGCCCCAGCATTTT.

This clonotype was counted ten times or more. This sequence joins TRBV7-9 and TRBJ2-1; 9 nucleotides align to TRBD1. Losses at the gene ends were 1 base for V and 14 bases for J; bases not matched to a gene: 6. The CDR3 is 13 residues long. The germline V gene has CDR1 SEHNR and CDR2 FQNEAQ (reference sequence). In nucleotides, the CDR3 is TGTGCCAGCAGCTTAGGCAACAGGGGGCGGAAGTTCTTC. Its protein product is CASSLGNRGRKFF.

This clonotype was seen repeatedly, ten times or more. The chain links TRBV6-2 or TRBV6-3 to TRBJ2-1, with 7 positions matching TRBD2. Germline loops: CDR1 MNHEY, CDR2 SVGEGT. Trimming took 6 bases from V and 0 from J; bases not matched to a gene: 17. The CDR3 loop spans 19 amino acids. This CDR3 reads CASSPVLGFLAVSYNEQFF. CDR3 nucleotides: TGTGCCAGCAGCCCTGTCTTGGGCTTTCTAGCGGTCTCCTACAATGAGCAGTTCTTC.

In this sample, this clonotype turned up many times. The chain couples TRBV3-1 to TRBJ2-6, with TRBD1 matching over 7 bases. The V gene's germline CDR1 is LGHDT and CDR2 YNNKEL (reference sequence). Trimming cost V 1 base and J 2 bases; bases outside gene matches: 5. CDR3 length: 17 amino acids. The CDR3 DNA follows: TGTGCCAGCAGCCAAGTCAGGGGGACGGCTGGGGCCAACGTCCTGACTTTC. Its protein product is CASSQVRGTAGANVLTF.